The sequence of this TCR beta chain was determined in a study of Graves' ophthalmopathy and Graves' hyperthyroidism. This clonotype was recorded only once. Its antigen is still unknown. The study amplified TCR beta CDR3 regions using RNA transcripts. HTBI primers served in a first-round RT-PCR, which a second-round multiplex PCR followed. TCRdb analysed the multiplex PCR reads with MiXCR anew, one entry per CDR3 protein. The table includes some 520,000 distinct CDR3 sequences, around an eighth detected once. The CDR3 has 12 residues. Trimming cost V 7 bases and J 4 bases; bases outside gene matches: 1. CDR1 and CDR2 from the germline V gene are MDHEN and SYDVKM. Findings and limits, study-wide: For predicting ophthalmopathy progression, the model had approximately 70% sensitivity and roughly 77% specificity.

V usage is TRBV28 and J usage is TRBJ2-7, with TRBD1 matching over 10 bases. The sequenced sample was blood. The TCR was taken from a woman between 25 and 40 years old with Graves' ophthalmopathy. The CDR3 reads CASKDRGYEQYF. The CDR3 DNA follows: TGTGCCAGCAAGGACAGGGGGTACGAGCAGTACTTC.